A single sample is the source of the 13 T cell receptor beta chains below, sequenced in a study of cytomegalovirus exposure and HLA in healthy donors (dated 2017 in TCRdb). The protocol used for the library was the immunoSEQ multiplex PCR assay. For the multiplex PCR, a mixture combining 60 forward primers for TCR Vbeta segments and 13 reverse primers for TCR Jbeta segments was used. TCRdb carries this immuneACCESS record with in-frame sequences only. Its versions omit some clonotypes, under half of them owing to an unresolved V gene in the studies checked, with the rest unexplained. This sample's table carries 40,000 to 55,000 clones. The top ten hold 6.1% of the sample. Specimen: PBMCs. The receptors come from a male donor in good health and CMV-seropositive.

V and J are TRBV18 and TRBJ1-1; D remains ambiguous. The CDR3 is 13 residues long. V lost 0 bases to trimming and J lost 3 bases, with 5 bases between them. The germline gives CDR1 KGHSH, CDR2 LQKENI. The CDR3 here is CASSPPRHTEAFF. As DNA, the CDR3 is TGTGCCAGCTCACCACCCAGGCACACTGAAGCTTTCTTT.

The genes are TRBV2 and TRBJ1-1; 9 bases are shared with TRBD1. Germline values: CDR1 SNHLY, CDR2 FYNNEI. V gave up 6 bases and J gave up 5 bases; unmatched junction bases: 7. The CDR3 runs to 14 residues. The CDR3, as DNA: TGTGCCAGCAGCCGACAGGGGGGAGAGACTGAAGCTTTCTTT. It yields the protein CASSRQGGETEAFF.

The chain has TRBV9 and TRBJ2-3; TRBD2 might be the D (5 bases). The CDR3 length is 14 residues. V lost 1 base, J lost 0 bases, and 6 bases lay in between. Germline V gene sequence: CDR1 SGDLS, CDR2 YYNGEE. The CDR3 DNA is TGTGCCAGCAGCGTAAGCGGTAGCACAGATACGCAGTATTTT. It yields the protein CASSVSGSTDTQYF.

The J gene is TRBJ1-2, the V gene TRBV4-2, with a weak D call TRBD1 (5 bases). V lost 0 bases and J 2 bases, leaving 10 bases between the germline ends. CDR1 and CDR2 from the germline V gene are LGHNA and YNFKEQ. The CDR3 length is 15 residues. The CDR3 region has the DNA TGTGCCAGCAGCCAAGAGGGCAGGGCAAACTATGGCTACACCTTC. Its protein is CASSQEGRANYGYTF.

The V gene is TRBV2, the J gene TRBJ1-2; TRBD1 matches at 7 bases. The V and J ends lost 0 bases and 0 bases, in that order; junction bases with no gene match: 10. The V gene's germline CDR1 is SNHLY and CDR2 FYNNEI. The CDR3 consists of 18 residues. Here the CDR3 DNA reads TGTGCCAGCAGTGAAGCGCTTCGACAGGGAGCCCCTAACTATGGCTACACCTTC. Encoded protein: CASSEALRQGAPNYGYTF.

The rearrangement uses TRBV5-1 and TRBJ2-7; possible D gene TRBD2, 6 bases. Germline values: CDR1 SGHRS, CDR2 YFSETQ. The CDR3 is 14 amino acids. V was clipped by 4 bases and J by 3 bases, with 14 bases between them. CDR3 DNA: TGCGCCAGCAGCCCAACGGGGGAAGACTACGAGCAGTACTTC. Translation: CASSPTGEDYEQYF.

V gene TRBV7-8 combines with J gene TRBJ2-3; D remains unclear. Per germline, CDR1 SGHVS and CDR2 FQNEAQ. The CDR3 is 15 amino acids. The V gene lost 5 bases and the J gene lost 6 bases, with 18 bases spanning the gap. CDR3 DNA sequence: TGTGCCAGCAGCCCAGCCCGCGCCCCGCGGGATACGCAGTATTTT. The encoded protein is CASSPARAPRDTQYF.

The chain is built from TRBV27 and TRBJ1-1; TRBD1 aligns across 7 bases. Trimming removed 6 bases from V and 4 bases from J; junction bases left unmatched: 8. Germline V gene lookup returns CDR1 MNHEY and CDR2 SMNVEV (reference sequence). The CDR3 loop spans 14 amino acids. The CDR3 region is CASRSNRGGTEAFF. The CDR3 nucleotides read TGTGCCAGCAGATCAAACAGGGGCGGCACTGAAGCTTTCTTT.

J is TRBJ1-3 and V is TRBV7-9; possible D gene TRBD1, 6 bases. The germline CDR1 and CDR2 sequences are SEHNR and FQNEAQ (reference sequence). Trimming took off 5 bases at V and 4 bases at J, with 12 bases between the two ends. CDR3 length: 14 amino acids. The CDR3 nucleotides read TGTGCCAGCAGCCACCCGGACAGCGGAAACACCATATATTTT. This encodes CASSHPDSGNTIYF.

The chain's CDR3 is CASSGGQDRPDTQYF. Here the CDR3 DNA reads TGTGCCAGCAGCGGGGGACAGGACCGTCCAGATACGCAGTATTTT. The rearrangement uses TRBV5-4 and TRBJ2-3; 8 bases fit TRBD1. With 4 bases clipped from V and 4 bases from J, the junction kept 8 bases outside the gene matches. Per the germline V gene, CDR1 is SGHNT and CDR2 is YYREEE (reference sequence). The CDR3 consists of 15 residues.

The chain employs TRBV5-1 and TRBJ1-4, with 7 bases matching TRBD1. The V segment lost 2 bases and the J segment 4 bases; nucleotides outside the gene matches: 8. Per germline, CDR1 SGHRS and CDR2 YFSETQ. This CDR3 has 16 amino acids. This CDR3 reads CASSFQGGFNNEKLFF. CDR3 bases: TGCGCCAGCAGCTTCCAAGGGGGCTTCAATAATGAAAAACTGTTTTTT. The variable domain in full, with the rest retrieved from reference TRBV5-1 and TRBJ1-4, is KAGVTQTPRYLIKTRGQQVTLSCSPISGHRSVSWYQQTPGQGLQFLFEYFSETQRNKGNFPGRFSGRQFSNSRSEMNVSTLELGDSALYLCASSFQGGFNNEKLFFGSGTQLSVL.

The chain recombines TRBV29-1 with TRBJ1-1; TRBD1 is a possible D gene (6 bases). Trimming stripped 5 bases from V and 4 bases from J, with 14 bases between. Germline loops: CDR1 SQVTM, CDR2 ANQGSEA. The CDR3 totals 13 residues. The CDR3 DNA follows: TGCAGCGTTCCGAACAGGGAGGGCACTGAAGCTTTCTTT. This sequence encodes CSVPNREGTEAFF.

This sequence joins TRBV18 and TRBJ1-2, with 7 bases matching TRBD1. CDR3 length equals 15 residues. Looked up from germline, CDR1 is KGHSH and CDR2 is LQKENI. V dropped 6 bases and J dropped 0; count of bases not matched to a gene: 7. The DNA of the CDR3 is TGTGCCAGCTCCCCGACAGGGCCTCCTAACTATGGCTACACCTTC. Translation gives CASSPTGPPNYGYTF.